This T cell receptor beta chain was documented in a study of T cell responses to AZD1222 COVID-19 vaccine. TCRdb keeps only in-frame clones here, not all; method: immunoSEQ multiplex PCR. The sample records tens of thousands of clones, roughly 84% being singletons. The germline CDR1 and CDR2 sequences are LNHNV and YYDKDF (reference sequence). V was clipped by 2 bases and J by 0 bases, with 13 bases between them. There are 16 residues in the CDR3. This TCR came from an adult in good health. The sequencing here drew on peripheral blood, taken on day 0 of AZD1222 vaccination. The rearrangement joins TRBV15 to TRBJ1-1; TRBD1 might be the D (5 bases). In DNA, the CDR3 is TGTGCCACCAGCAGACCCGAGACAGCTATGAACACTGAAGCTTTCTTT. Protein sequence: CATSRPETAMNTEAFF.